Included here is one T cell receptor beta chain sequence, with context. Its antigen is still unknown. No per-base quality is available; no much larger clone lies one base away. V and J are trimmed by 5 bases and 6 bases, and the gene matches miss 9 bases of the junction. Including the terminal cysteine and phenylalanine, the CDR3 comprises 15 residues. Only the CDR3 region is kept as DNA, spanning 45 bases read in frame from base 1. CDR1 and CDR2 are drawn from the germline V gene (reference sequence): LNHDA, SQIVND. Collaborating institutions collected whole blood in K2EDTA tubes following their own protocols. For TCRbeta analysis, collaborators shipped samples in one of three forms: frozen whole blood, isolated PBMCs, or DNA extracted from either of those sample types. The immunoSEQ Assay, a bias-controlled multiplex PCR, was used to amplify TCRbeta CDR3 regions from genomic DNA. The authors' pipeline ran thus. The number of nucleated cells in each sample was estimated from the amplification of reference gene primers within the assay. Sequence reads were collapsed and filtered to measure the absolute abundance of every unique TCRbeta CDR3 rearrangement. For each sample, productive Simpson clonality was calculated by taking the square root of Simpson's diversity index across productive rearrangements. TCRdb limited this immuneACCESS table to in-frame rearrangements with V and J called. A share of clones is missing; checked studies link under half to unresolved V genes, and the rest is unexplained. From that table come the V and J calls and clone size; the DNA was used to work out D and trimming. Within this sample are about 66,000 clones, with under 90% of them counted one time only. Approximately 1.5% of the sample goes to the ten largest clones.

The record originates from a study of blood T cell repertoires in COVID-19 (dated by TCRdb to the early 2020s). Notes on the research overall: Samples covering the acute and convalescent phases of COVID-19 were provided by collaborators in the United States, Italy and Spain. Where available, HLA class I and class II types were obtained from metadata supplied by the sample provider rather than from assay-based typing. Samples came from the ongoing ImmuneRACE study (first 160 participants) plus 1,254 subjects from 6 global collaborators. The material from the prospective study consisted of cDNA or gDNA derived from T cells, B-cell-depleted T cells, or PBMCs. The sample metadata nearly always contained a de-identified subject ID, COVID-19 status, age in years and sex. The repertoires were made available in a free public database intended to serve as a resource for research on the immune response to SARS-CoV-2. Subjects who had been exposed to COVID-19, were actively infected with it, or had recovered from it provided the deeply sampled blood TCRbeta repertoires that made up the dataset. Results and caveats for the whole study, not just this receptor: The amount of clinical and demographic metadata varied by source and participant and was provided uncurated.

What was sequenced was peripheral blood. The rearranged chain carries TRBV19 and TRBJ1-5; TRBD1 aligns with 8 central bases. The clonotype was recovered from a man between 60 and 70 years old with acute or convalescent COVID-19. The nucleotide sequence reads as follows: TGTGCCAGTAGTCCGCTAGACAGGGGCCCTCAGCCCCAGCATTTT. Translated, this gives CASSPLDRGPQPQHF. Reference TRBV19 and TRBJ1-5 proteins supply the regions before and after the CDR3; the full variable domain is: DGGITQSPKYLFRKEGQNVTLSCEQNLNHDAMYWYRQDPGQGLRLIYYSQIVNDFQKGDIAEGYSVSREKKESFPLTVTSAQKNPTAFYLCASSPLDRGPQPQHFGDGTRLSIL.